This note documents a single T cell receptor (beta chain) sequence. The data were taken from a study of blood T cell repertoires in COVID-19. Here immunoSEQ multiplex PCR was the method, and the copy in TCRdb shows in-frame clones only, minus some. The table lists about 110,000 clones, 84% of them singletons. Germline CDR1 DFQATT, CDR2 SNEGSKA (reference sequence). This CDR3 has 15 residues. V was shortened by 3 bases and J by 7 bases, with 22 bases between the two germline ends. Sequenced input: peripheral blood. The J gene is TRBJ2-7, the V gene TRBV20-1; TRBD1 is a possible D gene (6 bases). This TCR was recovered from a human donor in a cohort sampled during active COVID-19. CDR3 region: CSASQGNLVFSEQYF. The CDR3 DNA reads TGCAGTGCTAGTCAGGGGAACCTGGTGTTTAGTGAGCAGTACTTC.